Sequencing of this T cell receptor beta chain was carried out in a study of T-cell memory formation after mild COVID-19. As for the study in general: Largely, TCR clusters stayed within a single donor.

MiXCR was run by TCRdb on the 5' RACE reads, yielding one entry per CDR3 protein. The sample has fewer than 400,000 distinct CDR3 sequences; 15% to 20% are singletons. A few counts support this clonotype. Antigen specificity is unknown. Study-level findings and limits: Contracting clones from day 15 to 85 had balanced CD4/CD8; later expanders favoured CD4+. CM and EM subsets held most contracting CD4+ clones; EMRA held CD8+ ones. Memory sampled before infection contained some responding clones, suggesting cross-reactive memory joined.

Trimming cost V 6 bases and J 5 bases; bases outside gene matches: 4. Germline V lookup: CDR1 SQVTM, CDR2 ANQGSEA. The CDR3 totals 14 residues. J is TRBJ2-2 and V is TRBV29-1; TRBD2 matches at 12 bases. The sample was PBMCs or a T cell subset sorted from them (not recorded which). This clonotype was obtained from a man between 18 and 29 years old who had mild COVID-19 (a few samples of this study predate the infection). Cell type and time point are not known. The CDR3 nucleotides are TGCAGCGTCTCGCTAGCGGGGGGGACCGGGGAGCTGTTTTTT. This encodes CSVSLAGGTGELFF.